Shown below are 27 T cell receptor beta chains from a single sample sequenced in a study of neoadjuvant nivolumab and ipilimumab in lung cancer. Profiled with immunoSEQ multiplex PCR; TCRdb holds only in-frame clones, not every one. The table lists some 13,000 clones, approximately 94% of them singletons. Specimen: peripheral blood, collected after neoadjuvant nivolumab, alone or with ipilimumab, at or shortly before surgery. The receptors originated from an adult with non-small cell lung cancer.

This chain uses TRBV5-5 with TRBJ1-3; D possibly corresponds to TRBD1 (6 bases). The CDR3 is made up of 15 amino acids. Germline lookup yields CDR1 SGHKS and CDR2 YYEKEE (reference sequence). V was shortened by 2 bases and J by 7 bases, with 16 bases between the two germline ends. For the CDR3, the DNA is TGTGCCAGCAGCTTCCAACAGGGATGGGGCAACACCATATATTTT. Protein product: CASSFQQGWGNTIYF. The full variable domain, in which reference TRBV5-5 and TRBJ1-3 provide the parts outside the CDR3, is DAGVTQSPTHLIKTRGQQVTLRCSPISGHKSVSWYQQVLGQGPQFIFQYYEKEERGRGNFPDRFSARQFPNYSSELNVNALLLGDSALYLCASSFQQGWGNTIYFGEGSWLTVV.

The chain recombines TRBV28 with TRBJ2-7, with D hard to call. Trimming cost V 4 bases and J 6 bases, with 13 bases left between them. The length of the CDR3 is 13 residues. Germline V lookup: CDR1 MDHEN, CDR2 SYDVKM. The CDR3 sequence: CASSYDSPREQYF. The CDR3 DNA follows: TGTGCCAGCAGTTACGATAGTCCTCGCGAGCAGTACTTC.

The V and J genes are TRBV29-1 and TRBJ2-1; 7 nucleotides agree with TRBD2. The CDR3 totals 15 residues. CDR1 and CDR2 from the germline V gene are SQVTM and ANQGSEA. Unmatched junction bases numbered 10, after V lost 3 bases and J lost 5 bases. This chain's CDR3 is CSVDLGLVANNEQFF. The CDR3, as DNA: TGCAGCGTTGACCTTGGACTAGTGGCAAACAATGAGCAGTTCTTC.

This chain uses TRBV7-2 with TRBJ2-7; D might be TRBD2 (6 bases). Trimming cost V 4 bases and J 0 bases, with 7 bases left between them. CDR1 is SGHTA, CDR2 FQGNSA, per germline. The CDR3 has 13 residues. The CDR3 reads CASSSGASYEQYF. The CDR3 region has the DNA TGTGCCAGCAGCTCGGGAGCCTCCTACGAGCAGTACTTC.

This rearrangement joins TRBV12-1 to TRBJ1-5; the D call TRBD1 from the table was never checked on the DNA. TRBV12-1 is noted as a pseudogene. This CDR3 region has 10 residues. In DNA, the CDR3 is TGTGCCAGCCACACCCAGCCCCAGCATTTT. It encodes CASHTQPQHF.

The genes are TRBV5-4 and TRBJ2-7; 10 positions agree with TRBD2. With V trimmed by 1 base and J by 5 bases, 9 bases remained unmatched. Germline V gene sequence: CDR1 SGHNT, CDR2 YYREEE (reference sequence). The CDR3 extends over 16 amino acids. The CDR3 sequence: CASSLSRLAGPHEQYF. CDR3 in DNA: TGTGCCAGCAGCTTGTCCCGACTAGCGGGCCCCCACGAGCAGTACTTC.

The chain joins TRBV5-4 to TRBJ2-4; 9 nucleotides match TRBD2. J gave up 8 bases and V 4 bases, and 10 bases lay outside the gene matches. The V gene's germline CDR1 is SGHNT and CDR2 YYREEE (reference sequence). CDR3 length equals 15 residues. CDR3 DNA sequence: TGTGCCAGCAGCCCGGCTAGCGGGATGGGGGACATTCAGTACTTC. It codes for CASSPASGMGDIQYF.

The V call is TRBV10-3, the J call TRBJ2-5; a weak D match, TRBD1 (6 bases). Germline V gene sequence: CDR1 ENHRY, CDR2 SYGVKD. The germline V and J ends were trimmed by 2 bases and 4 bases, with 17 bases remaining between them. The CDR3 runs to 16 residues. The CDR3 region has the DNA TGTGCCATCAGTGAGACGCGCCCAGGGGCCGGAGAGACCCAGTACTTC. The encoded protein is CAISETRPGAGETQYF.

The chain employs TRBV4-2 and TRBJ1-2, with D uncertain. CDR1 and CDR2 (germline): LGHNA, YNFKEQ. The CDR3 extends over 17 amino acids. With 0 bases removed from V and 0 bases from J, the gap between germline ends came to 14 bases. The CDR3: CASSQDIAPSPNYGYTF. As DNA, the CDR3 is TGTGCCAGCAGCCAAGATATCGCGCCAAGCCCTAACTATGGCTACACCTTC.

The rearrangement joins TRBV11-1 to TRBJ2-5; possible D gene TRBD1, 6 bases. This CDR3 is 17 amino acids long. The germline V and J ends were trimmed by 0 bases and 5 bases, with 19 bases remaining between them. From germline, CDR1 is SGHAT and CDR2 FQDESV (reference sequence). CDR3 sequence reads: CASSLAYGTGRQETQYF. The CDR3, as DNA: TGTGCCAGCAGCTTAGCGTACGGTACAGGGAGACAGGAGACCCAGTACTTC.

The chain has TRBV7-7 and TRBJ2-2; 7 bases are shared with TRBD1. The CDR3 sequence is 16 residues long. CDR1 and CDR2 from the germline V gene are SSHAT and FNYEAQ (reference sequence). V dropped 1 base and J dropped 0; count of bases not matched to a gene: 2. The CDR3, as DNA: TGTGCCAGCAGCTTAGGTCAGGGGGCGAACACCGGGGAGCTGTTTTTT. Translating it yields CASSLGQGANTGELFF.

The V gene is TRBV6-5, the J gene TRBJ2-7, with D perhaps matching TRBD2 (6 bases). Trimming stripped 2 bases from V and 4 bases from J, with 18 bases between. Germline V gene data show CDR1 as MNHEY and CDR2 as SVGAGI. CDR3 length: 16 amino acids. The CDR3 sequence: CASSYLNAGKGYEQYF. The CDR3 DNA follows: TGTGCCAGCAGTTACCTAAACGCGGGAAAGGGTTACGAGCAGTACTTC.

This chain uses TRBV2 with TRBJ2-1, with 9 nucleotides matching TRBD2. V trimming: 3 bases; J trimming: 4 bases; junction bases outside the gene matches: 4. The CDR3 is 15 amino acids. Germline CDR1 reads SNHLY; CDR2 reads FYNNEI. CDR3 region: CASSDLAGEYNEQFF. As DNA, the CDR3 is TGTGCCAGCAGTGACTTAGCGGGAGAGTACAATGAGCAGTTCTTC.

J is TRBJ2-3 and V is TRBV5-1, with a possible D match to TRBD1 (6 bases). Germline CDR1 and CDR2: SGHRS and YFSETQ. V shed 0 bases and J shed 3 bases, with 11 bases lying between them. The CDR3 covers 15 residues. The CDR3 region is CASSLEDSGTDTQYF. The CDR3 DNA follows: TGCGCCAGCAGCTTGGAGGACAGCGGTACAGATACGCAGTATTTT.

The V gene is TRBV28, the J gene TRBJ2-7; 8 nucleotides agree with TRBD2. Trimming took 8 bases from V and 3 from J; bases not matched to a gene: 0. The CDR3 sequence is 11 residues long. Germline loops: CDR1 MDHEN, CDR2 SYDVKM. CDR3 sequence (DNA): TGTGCCAGCCGGGAGGGCTACGAGCAGTACTTC. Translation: CASREGYEQYF.

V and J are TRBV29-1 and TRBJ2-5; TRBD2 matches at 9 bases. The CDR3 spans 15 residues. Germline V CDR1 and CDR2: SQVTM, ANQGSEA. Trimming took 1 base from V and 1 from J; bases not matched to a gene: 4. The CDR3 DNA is TGCAGCGTTGAAGGGACTAGCGAGACCCAAGAGACCCAGTACTTC. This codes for CSVEGTSETQETQYF.

CDR3 DNA sequence: TGTGCCAGCAGCGCCCAGGGACAGTCCCATGGCTACACCTTC. Its translation is CASSAQGQSHGYTF. The V and J genes are TRBV9 and TRBJ1-2, with TRBD1 identical over 7 bases. There are 14 residues in the CDR3. V shed 3 bases and J 6 bases; nucleotides not matched to a gene: 8. From germline, CDR1 is SGDLS and CDR2 YYNGEE. The whole variable domain, filled in from reference TRBV9 and TRBJ1-2, reads DSGVTQTPKHLITATGQRVTLRCSPRSGDLSVYWYQQSLDQGLQFLIQYYNGEERAKGNILERFSAQQFPDLHSELNLSSLELGDSALYFCASSAQGQSHGYTFGSGTRLTVV.

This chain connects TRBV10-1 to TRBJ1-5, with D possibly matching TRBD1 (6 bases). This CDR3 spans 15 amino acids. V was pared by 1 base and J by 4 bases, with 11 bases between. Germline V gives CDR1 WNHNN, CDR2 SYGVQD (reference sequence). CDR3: CASSEWYRANQPQHF. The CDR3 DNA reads TGCGCCAGCAGTGAGTGGTACAGGGCGAATCAGCCCCAGCATTTT.

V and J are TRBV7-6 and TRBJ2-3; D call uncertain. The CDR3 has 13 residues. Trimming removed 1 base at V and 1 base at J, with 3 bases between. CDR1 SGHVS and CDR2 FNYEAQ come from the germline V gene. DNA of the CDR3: TGTGCCAGCAGCTTAGTCGGCACAGATACGCAGTATTTT. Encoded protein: CASSLVGTDTQYF.

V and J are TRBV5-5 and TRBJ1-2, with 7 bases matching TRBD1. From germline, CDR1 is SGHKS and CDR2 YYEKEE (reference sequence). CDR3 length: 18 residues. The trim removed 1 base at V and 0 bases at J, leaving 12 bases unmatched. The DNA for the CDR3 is TGTGCCAGCAGCTTGTTAGTTCTCGGGACAGCCACTAACTATGGCTACACCTTC. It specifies CASSLLVLGTATNYGYTF.

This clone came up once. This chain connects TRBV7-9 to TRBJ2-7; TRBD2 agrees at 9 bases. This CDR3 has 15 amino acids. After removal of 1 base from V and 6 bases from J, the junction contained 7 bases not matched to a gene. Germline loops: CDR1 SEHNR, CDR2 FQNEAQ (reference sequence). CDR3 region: CASSLGGGGSLEQYF. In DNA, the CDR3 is TGTGCCAGCAGCTTAGGCGGGGGGGGCTCCCTCGAGCAGTACTTC. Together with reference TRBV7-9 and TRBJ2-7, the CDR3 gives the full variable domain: DTGVSQNPRHKITKRGQNVTFRCDPISEHNRLYWYRQTLGQGPEFLTYFQNEAQLEKSRLLSDRFSAERPKGSFSTLEIQRTEQGDSAMYLCASSLGGGGSLEQYFGPGTRLTVT.

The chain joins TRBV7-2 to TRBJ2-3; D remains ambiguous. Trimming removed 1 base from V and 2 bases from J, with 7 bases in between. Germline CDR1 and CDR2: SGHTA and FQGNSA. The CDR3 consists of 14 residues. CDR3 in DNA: TGTGCCAGCAGCTTAGGAGTACCCACAGATACGCAGTATTTT. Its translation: CASSLGVPTDTQYF.

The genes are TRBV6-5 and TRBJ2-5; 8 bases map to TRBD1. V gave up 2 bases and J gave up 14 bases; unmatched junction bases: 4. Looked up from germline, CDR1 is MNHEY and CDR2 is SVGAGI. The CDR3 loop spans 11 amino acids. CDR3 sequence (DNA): TGTGCCAGCAGTTACAGGGACAGGTGTTACTTC. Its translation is CASSYRDRCYF.

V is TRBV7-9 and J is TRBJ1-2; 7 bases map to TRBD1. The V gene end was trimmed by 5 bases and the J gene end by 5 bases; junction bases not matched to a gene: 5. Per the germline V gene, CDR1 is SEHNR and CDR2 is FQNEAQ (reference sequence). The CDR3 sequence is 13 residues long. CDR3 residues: CASSLGTAYGYTF. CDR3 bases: TGTGCCAGCAGCCTAGGGACAGCGTATGGCTACACCTTC. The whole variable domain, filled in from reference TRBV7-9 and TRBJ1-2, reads DTGVSQNPRHKITKRGQNVTFRCDPISEHNRLYWYRQTLGQGPEFLTYFQNEAQLEKSRLLSDRFSAERPKGSFSTLEIQRTEQGDSAMYLCASSLGTAYGYTFGSGTRLTVV.

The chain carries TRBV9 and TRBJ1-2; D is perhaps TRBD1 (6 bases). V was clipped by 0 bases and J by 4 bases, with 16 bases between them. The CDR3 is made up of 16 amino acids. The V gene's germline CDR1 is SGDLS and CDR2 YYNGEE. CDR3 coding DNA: TGTGCCAGCAGCGTAGAAGGAACAGGGCGAATCTATGGCTACACCTTC. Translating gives CASSVEGTGRIYGYTF.

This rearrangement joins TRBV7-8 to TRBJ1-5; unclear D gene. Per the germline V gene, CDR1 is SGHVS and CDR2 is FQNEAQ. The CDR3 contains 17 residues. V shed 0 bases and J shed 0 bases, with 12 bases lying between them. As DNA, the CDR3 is TGTGCCAGCAGCTTAGCGTCGGGCAGTAATAGCAATCAGCCCCAGCATTTT. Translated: CASSLASGSNSNQPQHF.

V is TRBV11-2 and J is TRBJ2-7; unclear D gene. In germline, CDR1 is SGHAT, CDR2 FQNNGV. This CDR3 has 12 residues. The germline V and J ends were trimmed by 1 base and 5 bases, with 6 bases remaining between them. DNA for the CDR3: TGTGCCAGCAGCTTAGTCACCAACGAGCAGTACTTC. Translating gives CASSLVTNEQYF.